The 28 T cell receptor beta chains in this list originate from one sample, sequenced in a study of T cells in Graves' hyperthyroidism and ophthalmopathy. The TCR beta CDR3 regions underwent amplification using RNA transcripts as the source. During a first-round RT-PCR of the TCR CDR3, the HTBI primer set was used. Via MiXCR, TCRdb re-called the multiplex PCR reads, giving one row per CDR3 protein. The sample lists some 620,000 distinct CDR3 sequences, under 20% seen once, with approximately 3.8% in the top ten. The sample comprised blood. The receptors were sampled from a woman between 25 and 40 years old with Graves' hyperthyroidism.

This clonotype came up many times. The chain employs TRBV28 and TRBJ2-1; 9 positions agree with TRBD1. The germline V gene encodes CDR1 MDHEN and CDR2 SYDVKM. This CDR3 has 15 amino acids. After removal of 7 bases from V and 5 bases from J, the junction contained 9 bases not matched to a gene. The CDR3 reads CASIPTGTGNNEQFF. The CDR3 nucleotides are TGTGCCAGCATCCCTACCGGGACAGGGAACAATGAGCAGTTCTTC. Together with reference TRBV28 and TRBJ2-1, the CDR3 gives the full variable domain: DVKVTQSSRYLVKRTGEKVFLECVQDMDHENMFWYRQDPGLGLRLIYFSYDVKMKEKGDIPEGYSVSREKKERFSLILESASTNQTSMYLCASIPTGTGNNEQFFGPGTRLTVL.

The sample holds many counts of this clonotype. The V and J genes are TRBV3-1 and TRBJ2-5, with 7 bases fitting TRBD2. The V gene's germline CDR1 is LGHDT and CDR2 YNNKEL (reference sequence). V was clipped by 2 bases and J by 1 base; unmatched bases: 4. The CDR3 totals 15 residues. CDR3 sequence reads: CASSQYSSGQETQYF. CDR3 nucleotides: TGTGCCAGCAGCCAATACTCTAGCGGCCAAGAGACCCAGTACTTC.

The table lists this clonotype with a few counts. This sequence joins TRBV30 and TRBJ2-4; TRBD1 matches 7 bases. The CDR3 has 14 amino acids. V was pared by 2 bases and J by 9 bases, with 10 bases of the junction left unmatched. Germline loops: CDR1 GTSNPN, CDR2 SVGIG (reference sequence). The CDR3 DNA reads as TGTGCCTGGAGTAAGGGACACGAGGGGGCCATTCAGTACTTC. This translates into CAWSKGHEGAIQYF.

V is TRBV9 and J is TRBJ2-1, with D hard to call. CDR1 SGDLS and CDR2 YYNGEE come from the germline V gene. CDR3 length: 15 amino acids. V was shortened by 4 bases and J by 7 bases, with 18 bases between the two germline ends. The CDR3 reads CASSPRGVISNEQFF. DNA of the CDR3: TGTGCCAGCAGCCCTCGTGGGGTCATCTCGAATGAGCAGTTCTTC.

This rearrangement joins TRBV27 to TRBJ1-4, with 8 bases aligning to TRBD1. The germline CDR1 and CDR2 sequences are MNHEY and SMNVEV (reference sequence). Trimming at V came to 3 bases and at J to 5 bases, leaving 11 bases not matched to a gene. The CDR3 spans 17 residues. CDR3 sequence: CASSFSSWTGLNEKLFF. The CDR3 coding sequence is TGTGCCAGCAGTTTTAGTTCGTGGACAGGGTTAAATGAAAAACTGTTTTTT.

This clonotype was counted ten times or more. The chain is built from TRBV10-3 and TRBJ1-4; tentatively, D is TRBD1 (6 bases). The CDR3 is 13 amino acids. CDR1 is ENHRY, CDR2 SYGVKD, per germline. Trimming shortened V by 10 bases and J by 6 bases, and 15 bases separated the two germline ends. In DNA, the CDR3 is TGTGCCACCAAGGGGGACACGGATGAAAAACTGTTTTTT. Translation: CATKGDTDEKLFF.

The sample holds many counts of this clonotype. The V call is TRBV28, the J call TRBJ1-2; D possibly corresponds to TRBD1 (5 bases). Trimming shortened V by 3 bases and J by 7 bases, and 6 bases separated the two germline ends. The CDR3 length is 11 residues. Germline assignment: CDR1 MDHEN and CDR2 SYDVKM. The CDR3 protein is CASSLGRGYTF. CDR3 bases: TGTGCCAGCAGTTTGGGGCGTGGCTACACCTTC.

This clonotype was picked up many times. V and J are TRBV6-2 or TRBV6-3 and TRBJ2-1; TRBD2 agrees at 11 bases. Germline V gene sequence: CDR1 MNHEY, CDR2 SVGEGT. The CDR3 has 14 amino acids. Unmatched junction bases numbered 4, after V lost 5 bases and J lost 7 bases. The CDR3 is CASSALAGGNEQFF. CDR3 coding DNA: TGTGCCAGCAGTGCCCTAGCGGGGGGTAATGAGCAGTTCTTC.

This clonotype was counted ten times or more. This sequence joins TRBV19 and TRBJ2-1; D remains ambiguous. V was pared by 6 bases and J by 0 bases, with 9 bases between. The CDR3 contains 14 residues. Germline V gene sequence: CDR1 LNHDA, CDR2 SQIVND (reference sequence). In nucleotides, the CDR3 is TGTGCCAGTAGGGACCCGAGCTCCTACAATGAGCAGTTCTTC. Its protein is CASRDPSSYNEQFF.

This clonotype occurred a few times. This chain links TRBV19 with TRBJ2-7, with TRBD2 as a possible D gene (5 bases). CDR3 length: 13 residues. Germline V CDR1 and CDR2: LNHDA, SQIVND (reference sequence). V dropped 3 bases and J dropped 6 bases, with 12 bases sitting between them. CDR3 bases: TGTGCCAGTAGTATTTGGAAGGGAGCCGAGCAGTACTTC. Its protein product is CASSIWKGAEQYF.

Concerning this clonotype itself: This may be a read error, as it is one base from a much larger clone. The DNA for the CDR3 is TGTGGCAGCAGCCAGGTGGTTGGGGATAGCTCCTACAATGAGCAGTTCTTC. Amino acid sequence: CGSSQVVGDSSYNEQFF. V usage is TRBV14 and J usage is TRBJ2-1; no reliable D call. The CDR3 sequence is 17 residues long. Germline values: CDR1 SGHDN, CDR2 FVKESK.

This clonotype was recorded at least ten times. CDR3 loop: CASSASGSEETQYF. DNA of the CDR3: TGTGCCAGCAGTGCTAGCGGGAGCGAAGAGACCCAGTACTTC. V is TRBV28 and J is TRBJ2-5, with 10 bases fitting TRBD2. The germline CDR1 and CDR2 sequences are MDHEN and SYDVKM. The CDR3 has 14 residues. V lost 5 bases, J lost 3 bases, and 3 bases stayed unmatched.

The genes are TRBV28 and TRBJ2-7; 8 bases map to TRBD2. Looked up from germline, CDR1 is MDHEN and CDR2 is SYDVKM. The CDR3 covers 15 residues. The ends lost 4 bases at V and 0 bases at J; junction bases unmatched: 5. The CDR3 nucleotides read TGTGCCAGCAGTTCGGGGGGGCCCTTCTCCTACGAGCAGTACTTC. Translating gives CASSSGGPFSYEQYF. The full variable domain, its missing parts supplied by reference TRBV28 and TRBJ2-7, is DVKVTQSSRYLVKRTGEKVFLECVQDMDHENMFWYRQDPGLGLRLIYFSYDVKMKEKGDIPEGYSVSREKKERFSLILESASTNQTSMYLCASSSGGPFSYEQYFGPGTRLTVT.

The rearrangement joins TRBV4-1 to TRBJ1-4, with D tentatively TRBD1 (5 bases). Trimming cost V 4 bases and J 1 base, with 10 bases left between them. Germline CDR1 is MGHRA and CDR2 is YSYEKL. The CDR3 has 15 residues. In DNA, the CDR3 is TGCGCCAGCAGCCCTCGGGACGAAACTAATGAAAAACTGTTTTTT. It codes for CASSPRDETNEKLFF.

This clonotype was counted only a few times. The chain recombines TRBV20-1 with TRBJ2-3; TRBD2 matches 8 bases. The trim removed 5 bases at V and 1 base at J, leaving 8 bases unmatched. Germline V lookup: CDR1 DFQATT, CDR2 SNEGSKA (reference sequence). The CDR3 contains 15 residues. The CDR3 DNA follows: TGCAGTGCTGTTGCGACTAGCGAACGCACAGATACGCAGTATTTT. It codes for CSAVATSERTDTQYF.

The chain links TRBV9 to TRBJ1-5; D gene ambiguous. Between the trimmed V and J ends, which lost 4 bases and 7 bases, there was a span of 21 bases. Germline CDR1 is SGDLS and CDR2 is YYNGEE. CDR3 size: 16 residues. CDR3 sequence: CASSPWVWERRQPQHF. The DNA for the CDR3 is TGTGCCAGCAGCCCATGGGTTTGGGAAAGGCGACAGCCCCAGCATTTT.

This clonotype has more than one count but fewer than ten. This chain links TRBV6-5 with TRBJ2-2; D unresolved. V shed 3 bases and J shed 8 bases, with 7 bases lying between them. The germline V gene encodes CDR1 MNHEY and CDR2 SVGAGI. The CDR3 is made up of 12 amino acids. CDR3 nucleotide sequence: TGTGCCAGCAGTTATTTAATTGGGGAGCTGTTTTTT. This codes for CASSYLIGELFF.

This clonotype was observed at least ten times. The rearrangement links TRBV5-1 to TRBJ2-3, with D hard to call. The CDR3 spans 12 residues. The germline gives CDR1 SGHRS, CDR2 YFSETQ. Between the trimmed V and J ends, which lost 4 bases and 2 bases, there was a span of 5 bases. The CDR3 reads CASSTNTDTQYF. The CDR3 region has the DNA TGCGCCAGCAGCACTAACACAGATACGCAGTATTTT.

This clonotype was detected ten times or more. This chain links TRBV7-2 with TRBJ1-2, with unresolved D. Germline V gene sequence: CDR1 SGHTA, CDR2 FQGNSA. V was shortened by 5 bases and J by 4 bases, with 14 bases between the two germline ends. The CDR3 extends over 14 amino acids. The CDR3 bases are TGTGCCAGCAGCCAGACCGCGGCAGCCTATGGCTACACCTTC. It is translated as CASSQTAAAYGYTF.

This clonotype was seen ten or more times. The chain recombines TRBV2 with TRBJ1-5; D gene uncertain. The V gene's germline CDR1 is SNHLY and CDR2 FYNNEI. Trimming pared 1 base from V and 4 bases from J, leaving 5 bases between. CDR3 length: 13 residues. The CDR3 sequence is CASSEGENQPQHF. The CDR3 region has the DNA TGTGCCAGCAGTGAAGGGGAAAATCAGCCCCAGCATTTT.

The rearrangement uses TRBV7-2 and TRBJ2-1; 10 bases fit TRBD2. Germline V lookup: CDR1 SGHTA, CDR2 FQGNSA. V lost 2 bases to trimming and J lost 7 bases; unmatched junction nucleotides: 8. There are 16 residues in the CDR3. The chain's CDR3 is CASSLSSAGGINEQFF. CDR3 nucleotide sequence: TGTGCCAGCAGCTTAAGCTCAGCGGGGGGGATAAATGAGCAGTTCTTC.

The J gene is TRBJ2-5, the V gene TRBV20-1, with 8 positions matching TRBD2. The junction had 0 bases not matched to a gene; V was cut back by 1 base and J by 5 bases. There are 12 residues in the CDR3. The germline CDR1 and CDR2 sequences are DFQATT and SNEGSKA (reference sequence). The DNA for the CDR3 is TGCAGTGCTAGAGGACTAGCGGAGACCCAGTACTTC. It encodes CSARGLAETQYF.

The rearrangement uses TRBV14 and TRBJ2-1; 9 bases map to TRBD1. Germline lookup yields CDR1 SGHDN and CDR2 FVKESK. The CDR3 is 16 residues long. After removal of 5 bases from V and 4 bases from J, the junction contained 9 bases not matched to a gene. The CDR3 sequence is CASSAPGTGLYNEQFF. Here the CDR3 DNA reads TGTGCCAGCAGCGCGCCCGGGACAGGGTTATACAATGAGCAGTTCTTC.

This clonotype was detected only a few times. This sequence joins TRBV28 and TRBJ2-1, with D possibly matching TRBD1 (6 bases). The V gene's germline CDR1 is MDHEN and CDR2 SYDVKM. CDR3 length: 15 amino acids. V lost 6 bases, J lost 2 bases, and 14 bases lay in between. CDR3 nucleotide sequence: TGTGCCAGCAGATCCCTCGGGGACACCTACAATGAGCAGTTCTTC. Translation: CASRSLGDTYNEQFF.

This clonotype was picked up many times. DNA for the CDR3: TGTGCCAGCAGCCTAAGAGGGGGTTCTAGCGGGAACAATGAGCAGTTCTTC. Protein product: CASSLRGGSSGNNEQFF. The V gene is TRBV28, the J gene TRBJ2-1; 9 bases align to TRBD2. CDR1 and CDR2 from the germline V gene are MDHEN and SYDVKM. The CDR3 covers 17 residues. With 6 bases clipped from V and 5 bases from J, the junction kept 14 bases outside the gene matches.

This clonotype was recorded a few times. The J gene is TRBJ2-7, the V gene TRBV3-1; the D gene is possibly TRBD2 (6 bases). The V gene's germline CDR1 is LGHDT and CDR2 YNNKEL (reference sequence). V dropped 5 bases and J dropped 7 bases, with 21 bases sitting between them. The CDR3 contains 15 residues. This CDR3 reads CASSDLAAVSDEQYF. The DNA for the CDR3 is TGTGCCAGCAGCGACTTAGCGGCAGTTTCGGATGAGCAGTACTTC.

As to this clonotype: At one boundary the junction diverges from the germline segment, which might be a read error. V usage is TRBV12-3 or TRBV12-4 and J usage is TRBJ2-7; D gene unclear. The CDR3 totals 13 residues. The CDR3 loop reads CASSLIVGYGQYF. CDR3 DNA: TGTGCCAGCAGTTTAATCGTTGGTTACGGGCAGTACTTC.

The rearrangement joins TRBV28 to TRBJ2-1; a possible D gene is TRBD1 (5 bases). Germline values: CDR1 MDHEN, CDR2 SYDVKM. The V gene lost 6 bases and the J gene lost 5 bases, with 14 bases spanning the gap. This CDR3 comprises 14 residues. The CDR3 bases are TGTGCCAGCAGCCCCCTTGACAGCAACAATGAGCAGTTCTTC. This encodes CASSPLDSNNEQFF.